This T cell receptor beta chain was found in a study of T cells in localized non-small cell lung cancer. Only in-frame clones appear in the TCRdb table, and some are missing; sequencing was by immunoSEQ multiplex PCR. The sample lists 25,000 to 35,000 clones, roughly 90% occurring once. The CDR3 covers 12 residues. The germline CDR1 and CDR2 sequences are SNHLY and FYNNEI. V lost 11 bases to trimming and J lost 0 bases, with 10 bases between them. The clonotype was recovered from a woman aged 35 to 70 with stage III lung adenocarcinoma. Material: peripheral blood mononuclear cells, obtained before any cancer treatment. V usage is TRBV2 and J usage is TRBJ1-1; no definite D call. CDR3 in DNA: TGTGCCGCCGTAAGGTTGAACACTGAAGCTTTCTTT. This sequence encodes CAAVRLNTEAFF.